The rows below give T cell receptor beta chains drawn from one sample of a study of early T cells in non-severe SARS-CoV-2 infection. TCRdb reprocessed the 5' RACE reads via MiXCR and lists one record per CDR3 protein. The repertoire holds 25,000 to 30,000 distinct CDR3 sequences, with roughly 4.2% as singletons. The sample taken for sequencing was whole blood. The receptors come from an adult who was a healthcare worker with PCR-confirmed SARS-CoV-2 infection or an uninfected control (not recorded which). The CDR3 runs from the conserved cysteine through the conserved F or W. The D gene is left open where the match is weak. Clone size appears in some rows only: once, few, many, or a class for an expanded clone.

d_gene: TRBD1; abundance: many; j_gene: TRBJ1-5; v_gene: TRBV20-1; CDR3nt: TGCAGTGCTAGGCGTCAGGGGGAGAGCAATCAGCCCCAGCATTTT; CDR3aa: CSARRQGESNQPQHF
d_gene: .; abundance: many; j_gene: TRBJ1-1; v_gene: TRBV12-3/TRBV12-4; CDR3nt: TGTGCCAGCAGCCGACGCGGGACCGACTCTGAAGCTTTCTTT; CDR3aa: CASSRRGTDSEAFF
d_gene: TRBD2; abundance: many; j_gene: TRBJ2-1; v_gene: TRBV4-3; CDR3nt: TGCGCCAGCAGCCCCTCTAGCGGGGGCGCCCCGGGGAATGAGCAGTTCTTC; CDR3aa: CASSPSSGGAPGNEQFF
d_gene: .; abundance: many; j_gene: TRBJ1-5; v_gene: TRBV24-1; CDR3nt: TGTGCCACCAGTGTGAGCCGGGACAAGGCCTACAATCAGCCCCAGCATTTT; CDR3aa: CATSVSRDKAYNQPQHF
d_gene: TRBD1; abundance: .; j_gene: TRBJ1-5; v_gene: TRBV24-1; CDR3nt: TGTGCCACCAGCCGATGGACAGGGGGAAGGAGCAATCAGCCCCAGCATTTT; CDR3aa: CATSRWTGGRSNQPQHF
d_gene: TRBD1; abundance: medium-sized; j_gene: TRBJ1-2; v_gene: TRBV5-1; CDR3nt: TGCGCCAGCAGCGTGGCGACAGGGGTCCTTAACTATGGCTACACCTTC; CDR3aa: CASSVATGVLNYGYTF
d_gene: .; abundance: many; j_gene: TRBJ2-2; v_gene: TRBV19; CDR3nt: TGTGCCAGTAGTGTCCCGGGGCGGACCAGGAACGGGGAGCTGTTTTTT; CDR3aa: CASSVPGRTRNGELFF
d_gene: TRBD2; abundance: many; j_gene: TRBJ2-1; v_gene: TRBV9; CDR3nt: TGTGCCAGCAGCGATAGGACTAGCGGGGTACGTAATGAGCAGTTCTTC; CDR3aa: CASSDRTSGVRNEQFF
d_gene: .; abundance: medium-sized; j_gene: TRBJ1-1; v_gene: TRBV30; CDR3nt: TGTGCCTGGAGTGTTATTAACACTGAAGCTTTCTTT; CDR3aa: CAWSVINTEAFF
d_gene: TRBD2; abundance: many; j_gene: TRBJ2-5; v_gene: TRBV7-7; CDR3nt: TGTGCCAGCAGCAAGAGTAGCGGGGACGCGGAGACCCAGTACTTC; CDR3aa: CASSKSSGDAETQYF
d_gene: .; abundance: many; j_gene: TRBJ2-1; v_gene: TRBV7-3; CDR3nt: TGTGCCAGCAGCGAGGGCGGGTCCCGCTACAATGAGCAGTTCTTC; CDR3aa: CASSEGGSRYNEQFF
d_gene: .; abundance: many; j_gene: TRBJ2-5; v_gene: TRBV7-3; CDR3nt: TGTGCCAGCAGCTTAAGCGGGACCCCACAAGAGACCCAGTACTTC; CDR3aa: CASSLSGTPQETQYF
d_gene: .; abundance: many; j_gene: TRBJ1-6; v_gene: TRBV7-9; CDR3nt: TGTGCCAGCAGTCCCCTGGGCGAACGCAATTCACCCCTCCACTTT; CDR3aa: CASSPLGERNSPLHF
d_gene: .; abundance: many; j_gene: TRBJ2-3; v_gene: TRBV18; CDR3nt: TGTGCCAGCTCACTGAACAAACAGGGAAACACAGATACGCAGTATTTT; CDR3aa: CASSLNKQGNTDTQYF
d_gene: TRBD2; abundance: many; j_gene: TRBJ2-3; v_gene: TRBV20-1; CDR3nt: TGCAGCCTTAGCGGGAGCACAGATACGCAGTATTTT; CDR3aa: CSLSGSTDTQYF
d_gene: TRBD1; abundance: many; j_gene: TRBJ1-3; v_gene: TRBV12-3/TRBV12-4; CDR3nt: TGTGCCAGCAGTTCTGGGACAGGGGGTTTTGGAAACACCATATATTTT; CDR3aa: CASSSGTGGFGNTIYF
d_gene: .; abundance: many; j_gene: TRBJ1-3; v_gene: TRBV6-6; CDR3nt: TGTGCCAGCAGTTACAGGACTAGCTCTGGAAACACCATATATTTT; CDR3aa: CASSYRTSSGNTIYF
d_gene: .; abundance: many; j_gene: TRBJ2-7; v_gene: TRBV11-3; CDR3nt: TGTGCCAGCAGCTCAGGGCCTACCTACGAGCAGTACTTC; CDR3aa: CASSSGPTYEQYF
d_gene: .; abundance: few; j_gene: TRBJ2-3; v_gene: TRBV30; CDR3nt: TGTGCCTGGAGCGCCGGACACACAGATACGCAGTATTTT; CDR3aa: CAWSAGHTDTQYF
d_gene: .; abundance: many; j_gene: TRBJ2-2; v_gene: TRBV4-3; CDR3nt: TGCGCCAGCAGCCAAAGATGGGGGGCTACCGGGGAGCTGTTTTTT; CDR3aa: CASSQRWGATGELFF
d_gene: .; abundance: few; j_gene: TRBJ1-1; v_gene: TRBV6-5; CDR3nt: TGTGCCAGCAGTGACGCCCCGGGGATAACTGAAGCTTTCTTT; CDR3aa: CASSDAPGITEAFF
d_gene: TRBD1; abundance: many; j_gene: TRBJ1-4; v_gene: TRBV7-8; CDR3nt: TGTGCCAGCACCGACAGGGAAGGAAATGAAAAACTGTTTTTT; CDR3aa: CASTDREGNEKLFF
d_gene: .; abundance: many; j_gene: TRBJ1-6; v_gene: TRBV7-9; CDR3nt: TGTGCCAGCAGCGCGACAGATTCGAGTTCACCCCTCCACTTT; CDR3aa: CASSATDSSSPLHF
d_gene: .; abundance: many; j_gene: TRBJ2-3; v_gene: TRBV7-2; CDR3nt: TGTGCCAGCAGCTTAGGTCAGGGTACCGATACGCAGTATTTT; CDR3aa: CASSLGQGTDTQYF
d_gene: TRBD1; abundance: few; j_gene: TRBJ1-2; v_gene: TRBV6-6; CDR3nt: TGTGCCAGCAGTTACTCCGGGACAGGGGGCGGTAACTATGGCTACACCTTC; CDR3aa: CASSYSGTGGGNYGYTF
d_gene: .; abundance: few; j_gene: TRBJ1-5; v_gene: TRBV2; CDR3nt: TGTGCCAGCACTTCACACGAGAATCAGCCCCAGCATTTT; CDR3aa: CASTSHENQPQHF
d_gene: TRBD1; abundance: many; j_gene: TRBJ1-5; v_gene: TRBV20-1; CDR3nt: TGCAGTGCTACGACAGGGACGAATCATCAGCCCCAGCATTTT; CDR3aa: CSATTGTNHQPQHF
d_gene: .; abundance: many; j_gene: TRBJ2-3; v_gene: TRBV12-3/TRBV12-4; CDR3nt: TGTGCCAGCAGTTTAGCGCTGGCCTTCGGCTCAGATACGCAGTATTTT; CDR3aa: CASSLALAFGSDTQYF